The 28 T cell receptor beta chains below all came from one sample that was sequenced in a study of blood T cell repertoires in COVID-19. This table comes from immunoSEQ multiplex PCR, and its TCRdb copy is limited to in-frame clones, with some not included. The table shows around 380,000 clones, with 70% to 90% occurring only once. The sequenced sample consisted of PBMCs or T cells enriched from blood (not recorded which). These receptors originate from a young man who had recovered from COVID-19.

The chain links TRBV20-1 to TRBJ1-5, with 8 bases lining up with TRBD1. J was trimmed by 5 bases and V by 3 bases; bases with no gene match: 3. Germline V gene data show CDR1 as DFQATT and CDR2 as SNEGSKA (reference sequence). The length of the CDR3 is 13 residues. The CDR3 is CSASVQGDQPQHF. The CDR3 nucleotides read TGCAGTGCTAGTGTACAGGGGGATCAGCCCCAGCATTTT.

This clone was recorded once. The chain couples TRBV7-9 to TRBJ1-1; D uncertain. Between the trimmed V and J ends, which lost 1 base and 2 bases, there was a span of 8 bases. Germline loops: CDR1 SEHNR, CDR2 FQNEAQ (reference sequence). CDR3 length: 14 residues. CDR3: CASSLGPINTEAFF. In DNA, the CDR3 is TGTGCCAGCAGCTTAGGTCCCATTAACACTGAAGCTTTCTTT.

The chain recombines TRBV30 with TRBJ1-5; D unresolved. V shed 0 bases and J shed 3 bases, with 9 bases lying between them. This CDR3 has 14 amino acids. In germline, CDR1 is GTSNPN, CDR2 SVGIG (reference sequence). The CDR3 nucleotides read TGTGCCTGGAGTGTAAGCGGAACCAATCAGCCCCAGCATTTT. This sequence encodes CAWSVSGTNQPQHF.

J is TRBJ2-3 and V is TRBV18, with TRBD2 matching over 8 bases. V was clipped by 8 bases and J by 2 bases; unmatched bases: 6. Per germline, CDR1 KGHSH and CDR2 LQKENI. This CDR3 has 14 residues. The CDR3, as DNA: TGTGCCAGCATAACAGCGGGGGACACAGATACGCAGTATTTT. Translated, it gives CASITAGDTDTQYF.

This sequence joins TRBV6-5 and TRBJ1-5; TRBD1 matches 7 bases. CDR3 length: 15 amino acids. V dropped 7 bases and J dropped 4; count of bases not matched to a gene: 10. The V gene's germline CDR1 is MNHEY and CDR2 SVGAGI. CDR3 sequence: CASMKYRDRNQPQHF. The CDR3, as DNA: TGTGCCAGCATGAAATACCGGGACAGAAATCAGCCCCAGCATTTT.

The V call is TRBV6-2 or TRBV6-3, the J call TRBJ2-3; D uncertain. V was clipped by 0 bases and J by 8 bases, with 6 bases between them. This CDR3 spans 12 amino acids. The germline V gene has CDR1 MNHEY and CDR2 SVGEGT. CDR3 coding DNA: TGTGCCAGCAGTTACTCCAGTGGTACGCAGTATTTT. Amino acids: CASSYSSGTQYF.

DNA for the CDR3: TGTGCCAGCAGCCCCCGGGACAGGGGGATCTATGGCTACACCTTC. The encoded protein is CASSPRDRGIYGYTF. The rearrangement joins TRBV7-2 to TRBJ1-2; 11 bases agree with TRBD1. The CDR3 has 15 amino acids. Germline V gene lookup returns CDR1 SGHTA and CDR2 FQGNSA. With V trimmed by 5 bases and J by 4 bases, 6 bases remained unmatched.

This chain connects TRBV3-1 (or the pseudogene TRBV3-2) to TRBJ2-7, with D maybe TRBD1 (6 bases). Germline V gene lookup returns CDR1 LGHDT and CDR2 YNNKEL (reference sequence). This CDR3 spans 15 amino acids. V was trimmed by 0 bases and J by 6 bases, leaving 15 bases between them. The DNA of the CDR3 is TGTGCCAGCAGCCAAGATACAGGGCGTAGAACCGAGCAGTACTTC. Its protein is CASSQDTGRRTEQYF.

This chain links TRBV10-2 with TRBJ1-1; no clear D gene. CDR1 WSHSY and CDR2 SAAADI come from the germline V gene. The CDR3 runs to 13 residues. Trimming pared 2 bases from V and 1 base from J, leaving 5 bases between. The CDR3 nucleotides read TGCGCCAGCAGTGAGGAGGGGAACACTGAAGCTTTCTTT. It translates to CASSEEGNTEAFF.

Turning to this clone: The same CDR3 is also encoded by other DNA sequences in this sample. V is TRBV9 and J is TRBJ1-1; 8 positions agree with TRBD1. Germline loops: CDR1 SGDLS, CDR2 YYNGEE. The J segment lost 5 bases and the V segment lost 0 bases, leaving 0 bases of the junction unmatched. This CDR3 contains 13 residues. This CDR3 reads CASSVGQGTEAFF. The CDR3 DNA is TGTGCCAGCAGCGTAGGACAGGGGACTGAAGCTTTCTTT.

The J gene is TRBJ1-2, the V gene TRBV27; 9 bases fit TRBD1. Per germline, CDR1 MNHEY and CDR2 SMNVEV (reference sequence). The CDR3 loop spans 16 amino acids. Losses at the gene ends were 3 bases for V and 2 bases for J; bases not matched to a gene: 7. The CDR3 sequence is CASSFSVTGGNYGYTF. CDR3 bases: TGTGCCAGCAGTTTTAGTGTGACAGGGGGAAACTATGGCTACACCTTC.

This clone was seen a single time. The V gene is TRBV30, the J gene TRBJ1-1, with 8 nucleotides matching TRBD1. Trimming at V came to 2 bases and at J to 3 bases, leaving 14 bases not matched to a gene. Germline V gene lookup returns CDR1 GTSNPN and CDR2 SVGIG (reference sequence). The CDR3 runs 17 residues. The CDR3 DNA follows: TGTGCCTGGAGTCCCGGCAATACAGGGGGTATATACACTGAAGCTTTCTTT. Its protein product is CAWSPGNTGGIYTEAFF.

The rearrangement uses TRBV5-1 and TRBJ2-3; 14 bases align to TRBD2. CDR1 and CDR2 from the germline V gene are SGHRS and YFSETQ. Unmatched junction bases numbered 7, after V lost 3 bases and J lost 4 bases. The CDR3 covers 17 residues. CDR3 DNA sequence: TGCGCCAGCAGCTACACCCTGACTAGCGGGGGGGCAGATACGCAGTATTTT. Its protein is CASSYTLTSGGADTQYF. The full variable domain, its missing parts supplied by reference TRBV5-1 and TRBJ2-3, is KAGVTQTPRYLIKTRGQQVTLSCSPISGHRSVSWYQQTPGQGLQFLFEYFSETQRNKGNFPGRFSGRQFSNSRSEMNVSTLELGDSALYLCASSYTLTSGGADTQYFGPGTRLTVL.

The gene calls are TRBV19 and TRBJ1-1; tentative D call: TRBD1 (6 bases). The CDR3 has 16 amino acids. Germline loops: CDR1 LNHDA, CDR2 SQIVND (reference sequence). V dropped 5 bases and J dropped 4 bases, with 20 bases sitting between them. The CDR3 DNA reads TGTGCCAGTAGTCCCGGGTCGGCCGGGGGGCCCACTGAAGCTTTCTTT. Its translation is CASSPGSAGGPTEAFF.

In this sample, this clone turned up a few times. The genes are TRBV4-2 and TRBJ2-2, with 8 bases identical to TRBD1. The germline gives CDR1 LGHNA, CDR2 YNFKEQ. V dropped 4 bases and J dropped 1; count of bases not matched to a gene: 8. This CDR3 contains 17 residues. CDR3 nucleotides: TGTGCCAGCAGCCCCAGAACCGGGACAGGGAACACCGGGGAGCTGTTTTTT. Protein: CASSPRTGTGNTGELFF.

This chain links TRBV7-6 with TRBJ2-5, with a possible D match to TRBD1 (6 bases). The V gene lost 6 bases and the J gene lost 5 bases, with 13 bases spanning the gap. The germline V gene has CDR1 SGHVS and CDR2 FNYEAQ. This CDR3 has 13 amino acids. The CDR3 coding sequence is TGTGCCAGCAGGCCGACAGGATTGGAGACCCAGTACTTC. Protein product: CASRPTGLETQYF. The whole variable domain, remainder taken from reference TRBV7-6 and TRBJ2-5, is GAGVSQSPRYKVTKRGQDVALRCDPISGHVSLYWYRQALGQGPEFLTYFNYEAQQDKSGLPNDRFSAERPEGSISTLTIQRTEQRDSAMYRCASRPTGLETQYFGPGTRLLVL.

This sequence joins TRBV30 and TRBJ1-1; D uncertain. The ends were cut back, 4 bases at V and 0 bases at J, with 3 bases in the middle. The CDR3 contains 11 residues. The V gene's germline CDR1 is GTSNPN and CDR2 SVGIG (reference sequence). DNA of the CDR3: TGTGCCTGGACCGTGAACACTGAAGCTTTCTTT. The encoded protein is CAWTVNTEAFF.

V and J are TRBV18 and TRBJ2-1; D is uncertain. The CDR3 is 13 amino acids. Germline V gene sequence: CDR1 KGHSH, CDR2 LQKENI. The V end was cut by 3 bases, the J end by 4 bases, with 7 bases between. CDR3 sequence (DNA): TGTGCCAGCTCACCTCCCTCGTACAATGAGCAGTTCTTC. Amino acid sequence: CASSPPSYNEQFF.

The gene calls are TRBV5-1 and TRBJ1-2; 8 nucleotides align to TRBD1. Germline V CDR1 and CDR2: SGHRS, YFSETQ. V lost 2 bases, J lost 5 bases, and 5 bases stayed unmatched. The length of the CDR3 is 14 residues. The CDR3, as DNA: TGCGCCAGCAGCTTTATGGACAGGGAGTATGGCTACACCTTC. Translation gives CASSFMDREYGYTF.

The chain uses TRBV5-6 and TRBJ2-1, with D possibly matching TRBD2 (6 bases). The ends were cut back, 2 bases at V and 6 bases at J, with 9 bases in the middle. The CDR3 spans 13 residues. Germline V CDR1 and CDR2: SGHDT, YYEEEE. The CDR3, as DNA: TGTGCCAGCAGCTTAGTGGGGGGCAATGAGCAGTTCTTC. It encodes CASSLVGGNEQFF.

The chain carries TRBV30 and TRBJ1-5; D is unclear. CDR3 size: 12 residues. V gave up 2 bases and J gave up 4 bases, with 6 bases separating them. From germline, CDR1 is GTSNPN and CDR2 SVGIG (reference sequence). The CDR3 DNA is TGTGCCTGGAGTATCGGGAATCAGCCCCAGCATTTT. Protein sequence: CAWSIGNQPQHF.

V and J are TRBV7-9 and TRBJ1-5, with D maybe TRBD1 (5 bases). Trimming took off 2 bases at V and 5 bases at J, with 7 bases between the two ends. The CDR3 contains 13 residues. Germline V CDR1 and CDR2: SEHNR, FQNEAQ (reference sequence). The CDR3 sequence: CASSLSGYQPQHF. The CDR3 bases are TGTGCCAGCAGCTTATCAGGGTATCAGCCCCAGCATTTT.

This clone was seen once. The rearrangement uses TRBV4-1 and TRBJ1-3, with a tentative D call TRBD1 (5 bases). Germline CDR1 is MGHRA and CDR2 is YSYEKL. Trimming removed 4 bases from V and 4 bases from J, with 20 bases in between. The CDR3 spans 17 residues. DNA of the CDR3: TGCGCCAGCAGCCGGCTAGGGACTGGGCAAAAAGGAAACACCATATATTTT. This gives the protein CASSRLGTGQKGNTIYF.

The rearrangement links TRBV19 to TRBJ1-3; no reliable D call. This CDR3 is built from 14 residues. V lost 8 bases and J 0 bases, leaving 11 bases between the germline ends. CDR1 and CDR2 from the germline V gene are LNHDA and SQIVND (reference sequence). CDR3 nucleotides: TGTGCCAGTTCTTACATCGACTCTGGAAACACCATATATTTT. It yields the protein CASSYIDSGNTIYF. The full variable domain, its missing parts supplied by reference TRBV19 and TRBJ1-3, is DGGITQSPKYLFRKEGQNVTLSCEQNLNHDAMYWYRQDPGQGLRLIYYSQIVNDFQKGDIAEGYSVSREKKESFPLTVTSAQKNPTAFYLCASSYIDSGNTIYFGEGSWLTVV.

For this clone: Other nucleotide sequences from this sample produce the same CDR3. CDR3 amino acids: CASSYSGRNSPLHF. CDR3 in DNA: TGTGCCAGCAGTTACTCCGGTCGCAATTCACCCCTCCACTTT. The rearrangement links TRBV6-5 to TRBJ1-6; the D is unclear. The CDR3 totals 14 residues. The V end was cut by 0 bases, the J end by 7 bases, with 7 bases between. CDR1 is MNHEY, CDR2 SVGAGI, per germline.

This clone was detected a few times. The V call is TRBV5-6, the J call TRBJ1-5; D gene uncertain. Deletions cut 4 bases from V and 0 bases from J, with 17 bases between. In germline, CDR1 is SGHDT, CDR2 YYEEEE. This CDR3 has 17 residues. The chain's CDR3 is CASSLNLVQNSNQPQHF. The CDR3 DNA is TGTGCCAGCAGCCTTAATTTGGTGCAGAATAGCAATCAGCCCCAGCATTTT.

The CDR3, as DNA: TGTGCCAGCAGCACGGACAGGGGAATAGTGGGTACGCAGTATTTT. This encodes CASSTDRGIVGTQYF. The chain links TRBV7-9 to TRBJ2-3; 9 positions match TRBD1. The germline V gene has CDR1 SEHNR and CDR2 FQNEAQ (reference sequence). J lost 8 bases, V lost 5 bases, and 11 bases had no gene match. CDR3 size: 15 residues. The full variable domain, rest sourced from reference TRBV7-9 and TRBJ2-3, is DTGVSQNPRHKITKRGQNVTFRCDPISEHNRLYWYRQTLGQGPEFLTYFQNEAQLEKSRLLSDRFSAERPKGSFSTLEIQRTEQGDSAMYLCASSTDRGIVGTQYFGPGTRLTVL.

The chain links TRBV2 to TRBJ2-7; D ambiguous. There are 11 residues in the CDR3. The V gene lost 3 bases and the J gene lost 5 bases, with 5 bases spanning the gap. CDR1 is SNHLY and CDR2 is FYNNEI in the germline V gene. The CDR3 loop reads CASSDGHEQYF. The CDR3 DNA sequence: TGTGCCAGCAGTGATGGGCACGAGCAGTACTTC. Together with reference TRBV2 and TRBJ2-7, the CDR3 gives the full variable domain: EPEVTQTPSHQVTQMGQEVILRCVPISNHLYFYWYRQILGQKVEFLVSFYNNEISEKSEIFDDQFSVERPDGSNFTLKIRSTKLEDSAMYFCASSDGHEQYFGPGTRLTVT.